The sequence of this T cell receptor beta chain was determined in a study of blood T cell repertoires in COVID-19. Data came from immunoSEQ multiplex PCR; TCRdb stores just in-frame clones and leaves some out. The sample consists of around 200,000 clones, about 80% of them appearing once. J was trimmed by 2 bases and V by 3 bases; bases with no gene match: 8. Germline CDR1 reads SGHRS; CDR2 reads YFSETQ. The CDR3 is made up of 17 amino acids. Material: peripheral blood. This sequence joins TRBV5-1 and TRBJ2-2; the match to TRBD1 covers 9 bases. This receptor was obtained from a woman in her thirties or forties with active or convalescent COVID-19. The CDR3, as DNA: TGCGCCAGCAGCTACCCTCCGGGACAGGGAAACACCGGGGAGCTGTTTTTT. Translating gives CASSYPPGQGNTGELFF. Complete variable domain (other parts from reference TRBV5-1 and TRBJ2-2): KAGVTQTPRYLIKTRGQQVTLSCSPISGHRSVSWYQQTPGQGLQFLFEYFSETQRNKGNFPGRFSGRQFSNSRSEMNVSTLELGDSALYLCASSYPPGQGNTGELFFGEGSRLTVL.